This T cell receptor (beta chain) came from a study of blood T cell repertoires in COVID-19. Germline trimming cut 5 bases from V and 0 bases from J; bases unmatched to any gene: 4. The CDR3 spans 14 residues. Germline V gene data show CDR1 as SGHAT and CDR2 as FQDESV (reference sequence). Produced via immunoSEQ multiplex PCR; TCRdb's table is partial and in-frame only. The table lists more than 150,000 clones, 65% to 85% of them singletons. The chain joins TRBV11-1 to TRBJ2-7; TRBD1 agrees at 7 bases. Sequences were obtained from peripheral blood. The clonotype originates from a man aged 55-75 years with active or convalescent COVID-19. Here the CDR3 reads CASSPGQDSYEQYF. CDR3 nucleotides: TGTGCCAGCAGCCCCGGACAGGACTCCTACGAGCAGTACTTC.